This T cell receptor beta chain was observed in a study of OX40 agonist ivuxolimab in advanced cancers. Study-level findings and limits: Averaged across samples, CD8+ T cells carried more expanded clones than CD4+ did.

Only in-frame clones appear in the TCRdb table, and some are missing; sequencing was by immunoSEQ multiplex PCR. The table includes roughly 140,000 clones, around 94% detected once. As to this clone: Its matching antigen is unknown.

Trimming removed 4 bases at V and 2 bases at J, with 14 bases between. Germline assignment: CDR1 MNHEY and CDR2 SMNVEV (reference sequence). CDR3 length: 15 amino acids. This chain joins TRBV27 and TRBJ1-2; D possibly corresponds to TRBD1 (5 bases). This material consisted of CD4+ or CD8+ T cells sorted from blood, taken in a trial of the OX40 agonist ivuxolimab. This TCR came from an adult with an advanced solid tumor such as melanoma, head and neck, liver or kidney cancer. The CDR3, as DNA: TGTGCCAGCAGTTCCTGGGACCGACCAAACTATGGCTACACCTTC. It yields the protein CASSSWDRPNYGYTF.